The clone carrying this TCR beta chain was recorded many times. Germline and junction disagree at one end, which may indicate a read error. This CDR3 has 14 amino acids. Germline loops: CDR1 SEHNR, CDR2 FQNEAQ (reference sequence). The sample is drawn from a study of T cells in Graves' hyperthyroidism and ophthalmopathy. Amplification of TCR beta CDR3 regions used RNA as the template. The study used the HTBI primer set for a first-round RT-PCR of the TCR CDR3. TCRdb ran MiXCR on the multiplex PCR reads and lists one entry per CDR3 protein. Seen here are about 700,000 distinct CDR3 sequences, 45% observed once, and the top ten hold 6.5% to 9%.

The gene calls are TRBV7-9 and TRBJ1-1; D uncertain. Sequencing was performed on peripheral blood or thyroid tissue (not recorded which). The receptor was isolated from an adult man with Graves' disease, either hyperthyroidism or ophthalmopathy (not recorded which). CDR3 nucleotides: TGCGCCAGCAGCTTGGAGCCAGCGAACACTGAAGCTTTCTTT. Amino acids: CASSLEPANTEAFF. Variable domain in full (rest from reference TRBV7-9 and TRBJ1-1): DTGVSQNPRHKITKRGQNVTFRCDPISEHNRLYWYRQTLGQGPEFLTYFQNEAQLEKSRLLSDRFSAERPKGSFSTLEIQRTEQGDSAMYLCASSLEPANTEAFFGQGTRLTVV.